The 3 T cell receptor beta chains below come from one sample, sequenced in a study of human T cells and chemical hapten exposure. The time point is: pre-sensitization, week 0. Documented treatment: therapeutic diphenylcyclopropenone sensitization with weekly scalp DPC. Sequencing started from total RNA isolated from unfractionated whole blood. Each CDR3 protein is one row after TCRdb ran MiXCR on the RACE reads. The data show about 50,000 distinct CDR3 sequences, with 9.5% to 10% seen just once and roughly 9% held by the top ten. Sample: whole blood, taken in connection with sensitization to the hapten diphenylcyclopropenone (DPC). The source of these receptors is a woman aged 25 to 39 with alopecia areata. Some clones in this sample may be carry-over from other donors' samples.

The rearrangement uses TRBV2 and TRBJ1-4; D is ambiguous. V gave up 7 bases and J gave up 8 bases, with 14 bases separating them. Germline V gene sequence: CDR1 SNHLY, CDR2 FYNNEI. The CDR3 sequence is 13 residues long. The CDR3 nucleotides are TGTGCCAGCACCGGGCGGGTCGAGGAAAAACTGTTTTTT. Its translation: CASTGRVEEKLFF.

This clonotype was found a few times. The V gene is TRBV5-5, the J gene TRBJ2-6; D not certain. The CDR3 extends over 17 amino acids. Germline V CDR1 and CDR2: SGHKS, YYEKEE (reference sequence). Deletions cut 1 base from V and 0 bases from J, with 11 bases between. The CDR3 sequence is CASSLKVHNSGANVLTF. For the CDR3, the DNA is TGTGCCAGCAGCTTGAAGGTTCACAACTCTGGGGCCAACGTCCTGACTTTC.

This clonotype was counted at least ten times. The CDR3 DNA is TGTGCCAGCAGTGTACTGGGGCGGCAAGAGACCCAGTACTTC. It codes for CASSVLGRQETQYF. The chain carries TRBV6-2 or TRBV6-3 and TRBJ2-5; D perhaps matches TRBD1 (5 bases). Germline V gene sequence: CDR1 MNHEY, CDR2 SVGEGT. V was clipped by 5 bases and J by 2 bases, with 12 bases between them. The CDR3 runs to 14 residues.